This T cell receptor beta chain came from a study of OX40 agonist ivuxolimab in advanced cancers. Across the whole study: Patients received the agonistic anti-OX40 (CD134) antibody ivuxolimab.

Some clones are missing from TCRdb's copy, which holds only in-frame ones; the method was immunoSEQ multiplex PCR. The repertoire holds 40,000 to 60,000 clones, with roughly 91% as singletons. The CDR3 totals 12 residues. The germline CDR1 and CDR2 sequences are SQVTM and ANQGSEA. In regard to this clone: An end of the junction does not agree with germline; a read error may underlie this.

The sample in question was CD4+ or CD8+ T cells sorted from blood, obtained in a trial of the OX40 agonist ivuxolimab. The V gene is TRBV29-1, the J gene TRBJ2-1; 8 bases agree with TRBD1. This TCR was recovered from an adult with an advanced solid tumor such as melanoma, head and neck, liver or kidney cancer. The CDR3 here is CSRGTGYNEQLF. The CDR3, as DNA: TGCAGTAGGGGGACAGGCTACAATGAGCAGCTCTTC.